The 17 T cell receptor beta chains reported below all come from one sample, sequenced in a study of T cells in narcolepsy. The method was immunoSEQ multiplex PCR; TCRdb's version includes in-frame clones alone and lacks a portion of them. Among around 18,000 clones listed, 85% to 90% were seen once. Sequencing was performed on memory (CD45RA-) CD4+ T cells from blood. All receptors derive from a human donor in good health.

The chain carries TRBV18 and TRBJ2-2, with 8 bases matching TRBD1. The trim removed 4 bases at V and 1 base at J, leaving 5 bases unmatched. Looked up from germline, CDR1 is KGHSH and CDR2 is LQKENI. This CDR3 has 16 amino acids. Here the CDR3 reads CASSRSDRENTGELFF. The CDR3 DNA sequence: TGTGCCAGCTCACGCTCGGACAGGGAGAACACCGGGGAGCTGTTTTTT.

The chain has TRBV11-3 and TRBJ2-7, with 7 positions matching TRBD2. V dropped 2 bases and J dropped 5; count of bases not matched to a gene: 9. The germline V gene has CDR1 SGHNT and CDR2 YENEEA. This CDR3 is 15 amino acids long. The CDR3 reads CASSLLGGRAHEQYF. The CDR3 DNA is TGTGCCAGCAGCTTACTGGGCGGGAGAGCCCACGAGCAGTACTTC.

The V and J genes are TRBV5-1 and TRBJ2-3; tentative D call: TRBD2 (6 bases). This CDR3 is 15 amino acids long. The germline V and J ends were trimmed by 6 bases and 0 bases, with 14 bases remaining between them. CDR1 and CDR2 from the germline V gene are SGHRS and YFSETQ. The CDR3 DNA follows: TGCGCCAGCATGGGGGACTCTCAGAGCACAGATACGCAGTATTTT. Residues: CASMGDSQSTDTQYF.

The J gene is TRBJ1-1, the V gene TRBV6-5; D is perhaps TRBD1 (5 bases). The germline V and J ends were trimmed by 5 bases and 7 bases, with 17 bases remaining between them. Germline V gene data show CDR1 as MNHEY and CDR2 as SVGAGI. This CDR3 spans 14 amino acids. Written as DNA, the CDR3 is TGTGCCAGCAGTGACCTCGGGCAGGGATTTGAAGCTTTCTTT. Amino acids: CASSDLGQGFEAFF.

The chain recombines TRBV30 with TRBJ1-1; D is unclear. Trimming stripped 3 bases from V and 8 bases from J, with 10 bases between. The CDR3 covers 11 residues. The V gene's germline CDR1 is GTSNPN and CDR2 SVGIG (reference sequence). This CDR3 reads CAWSPRREAFF. In DNA, the CDR3 is TGTGCCTGGAGCCCTAGGAGAGAAGCTTTCTTT.

This clone was observed once. V and J are TRBV7-9 and TRBJ1-4; D might be TRBD1 (6 bases). This CDR3 has 14 residues. CDR1 and CDR2 (germline): SEHNR, FQNEAQ (reference sequence). V was clipped by 2 bases and J by 7 bases, with 11 bases between them. The CDR3 here is CASSLSGDSEKLFF. The CDR3, as DNA: TGTGCCAGCAGCTTATCAGGGGATAGTGAAAAACTGTTTTTT.

The rearrangement links TRBV5-6 to TRBJ2-7; maybe TRBD1 (5 bases). V was shortened by 1 base and J by 4 bases, with 12 bases between the two germline ends. The V gene's germline CDR1 is SGHDT and CDR2 YYEEEE. The CDR3 runs to 14 residues. The CDR3 here is CASSLFATAYEQYF. CDR3 sequence (DNA): TGTGCCAGCAGCTTGTTTGCGACAGCTTACGAGCAGTACTTC.

The rearrangement uses TRBV15 and TRBJ1-5; no reliable D call. V lost 0 bases, J lost 0 bases, and 9 bases lay in between. The CDR3 contains 16 residues. Germline V gives CDR1 LNHNV, CDR2 YYDKDF (reference sequence). The chain's CDR3 is CATSRDAIYSNQPQHF. In DNA form, the CDR3 reads TGTGCCACCAGCAGAGATGCTATTTATAGCAATCAGCCCCAGCATTTT.

The rearrangement joins TRBV30 to TRBJ2-3; 9 bases match TRBD2. From germline, CDR1 is GTSNPN and CDR2 SVGIG (reference sequence). The V gene end was trimmed by 4 bases and the J gene end by 6 bases; junction bases not matched to a gene: 5. The CDR3 extends over 13 amino acids. CDR3 bases: TGTGCCTGGACAGCGGGGGGTCAGGATACGCAGTATTTT. It encodes CAWTAGGQDTQYF.

On this clone itself: One end of the junction does not line up with germline, which may come from a read error. The V call is TRBV29-1, the J call TRBJ1-1; D possibly corresponds to TRBD1 (5 bases). The CDR3 runs 14 residues. CDR1 is SQVTM, CDR2 ANQGSEA, per germline. CDR3 coding DNA: TGCAGCGTTGAATTGGGGGGGTTGAACTCTGAAGCTTTCTTT. It encodes CSVELGGLNSEAFF.

The rearrangement uses TRBV6-1 and TRBJ2-1, with D uncertain. The V end was cut by 6 bases, the J end by 9 bases, with 18 bases between. This CDR3 has 14 residues. From germline, CDR1 is MNHNS and CDR2 SASEGT. The CDR3 loop reads CASSETTPSGEQFF. CDR3 DNA sequence: TGTGCCAGCAGCGAAACCACACCTTCGGGTGAGCAGTTCTTC.

This clone has a single count. The chain carries TRBV5-1 and TRBJ2-7; 7 nucleotides align to TRBD2. V lost 4 bases and J lost 0; bases outside the gene matches: 1. Germline-derived CDR1 and CDR2 are SGHRS and YFSETQ. The CDR3 is 13 residues long. CDR3 nucleotides: TGCGCCAGCAGCCGGGAGGTCTCCTACGAGCAGTACTTC. Protein: CASSREVSYEQYF. The variable domain in full, completed from reference TRBV5-1 and TRBJ2-7, reads KAGVTQTPRYLIKTRGQQVTLSCSPISGHRSVSWYQQTPGQGLQFLFEYFSETQRNKGNFPGRFSGRQFSNSRSEMNVSTLELGDSALYLCASSREVSYEQYFGPGTRLTVT.

This clone was counted a single time. Mismatch with germline at one junction end may stem from a read error. V is TRBV20-1 and J is TRBJ1-2; possibly TRBD1 for D (6 bases). Germline V lookup: CDR1 DFQATT, CDR2 SNEGSKA (reference sequence). This CDR3 has 11 amino acids. The CDR3 protein is CSARSGGAAYF. The CDR3, as DNA: TGCAGTGCTAGATCGGGGGGGGCAGCCTACTTC.

The rearrangement joins TRBV6-5 to TRBJ2-7, with 10 bases lining up with TRBD1. The CDR3 is made up of 14 amino acids. Germline CDR1 and CDR2: MNHEY and SVGAGI. V was clipped by 7 bases and J by 4 bases; unmatched bases: 7. CDR3 in DNA: TGTGCCAGCACCCCGGGACAGGGGTTATACGAGCAGTACTTC. It is translated as CASTPGQGLYEQYF.

This sequence joins TRBV10-3 and TRBJ1-1, with a weak D call TRBD1 (5 bases). The CDR3 sequence is 13 residues long. Germline values: CDR1 ENHRY, CDR2 SYGVKD. V shed 1 base and J shed 7 bases, with 10 bases lying between them. CDR3 loop: CAISEYRLSEAFF. The CDR3 DNA reads as TGTGCCATCAGTGAGTACAGGCTAAGTGAAGCTTTCTTT.

V and J are TRBV14 and TRBJ1-6; 9 bases are shared with TRBD1. J was trimmed by 10 bases and V by 6 bases; bases with no gene match: 10. Germline assignment: CDR1 SGHDN and CDR2 FVKESK. This CDR3 is 15 amino acids long. CDR3 region: CASSLNTGGSSPLHF. The CDR3 nucleotides are TGTGCCAGCAGTCTAAATACAGGGGGCAGCTCACCCCTCCACTTT.

This chain links TRBV7-2 with TRBJ1-2; no clear D. The CDR3 contains 14 residues. Per germline, CDR1 SGHTA and CDR2 FQGNSA. Deletions cut 3 bases from V and 2 bases from J, with 10 bases between. CDR3 DNA: TGTGCCAGCAGCTTGGGTAGGACCAACTATGGCTACACCTTC. Encoded protein: CASSLGRTNYGYTF.